This T cell receptor beta chain comes out of a study of T cells in Graves' hyperthyroidism and ophthalmopathy. As to this clonotype: The antigen is undetermined.

Germline-derived CDR1 and CDR2 are SGDLS and YYNGEE. V shed 0 bases and J 1 base; nucleotides not matched to a gene: 2. This CDR3 spans 15 amino acids. There were TCR beta CDR3 regions amplified from RNA transcripts. With the HTBI primer set, the TCR CDR3 went through a first round of RT-PCR. TCRdb re-derived calls from the multiplex PCR reads in MiXCR, one entry per CDR3 protein. The table shows a few hundred thousand distinct CDR3 sequences, with around 15% occurring only once. General study findings and limits: Most clonotypes expanded in the thyroid (above 0.001) were also present in blood.

What was sequenced was blood. The TCR comes from a woman aged 55-70 years with Graves' ophthalmopathy. The V call is TRBV9, the J call TRBJ2-5, with TRBD2 matching 8 bases. Here the CDR3 DNA reads TGTGCCAGCAGCGTAGCCGGGACTAGCCAAGAGACCCAGTACTTC. Protein product: CASSVAGTSQETQYF.